Following are 18 T cell receptor beta chains from one sample sequenced in a study of T cells in localized non-small cell lung cancer. Clones were read by immunoSEQ multiplex PCR, and TCRdb kept only the in-frame ones, dropping some. The data contain tens of thousands of clones, around 88% of them seen just once; the ten biggest clones take up under 8.5%. Sample: peripheral blood, taken before any cancer treatment. The receptors here all came from a woman aged 40-69 years with stage I lung adenocarcinoma.

Note on this clone: The junction departs from the called germline gene at one end, perhaps through a read error. The chain recombines TRBV7-7 with TRBJ1-1; 9 positions agree with TRBD1. The CDR3 consists of 13 residues. Looked up from germline, CDR1 is SSHAT and CDR2 is FNYEAQ (reference sequence). This chain's CDR3 is CASSLDRGTEAFF. The CDR3 coding sequence is TGTGCTAGCAGCTTAGACAGGGGGACTGAAGCTTTCTTT.

The gene calls are TRBV5-4 and TRBJ1-3; no reliable D call. Deletions cut 0 bases from V and 0 bases from J, with 7 bases between. Germline values: CDR1 SGHNT, CDR2 YYREEE (reference sequence). The CDR3 consists of 15 residues. The CDR3 DNA follows: TGTGCCAGCAGCTTGGGGTCCGGCTCTGGAAACACCATATATTTT. It specifies CASSLGSGSGNTIYF.

V is TRBV27 and J is TRBJ2-7; D unresolved. Germline V gene sequence: CDR1 MNHEY, CDR2 SMNVEV (reference sequence). The CDR3 totals 13 residues. Trimming cost V 3 bases and J 1 base, with 7 bases left between them. CDR3 nucleotides: TGTGCCAGCAGTTTGACACGGTCCTACGAGCAGTACTTC. It specifies CASSLTRSYEQYF.

This rearrangement joins TRBV11-2 to TRBJ1-1; TRBD1 aligns across 11 bases. Germline loops: CDR1 SGHAT, CDR2 FQNNGV. Losses at the gene ends were 2 bases for V and 11 bases for J; bases not matched to a gene: 13. This CDR3 region has 16 residues. The CDR3 loop is CASSLTTGTGGGGAFF. The CDR3 region has the DNA TGTGCCAGCAGCTTAACTACCGGGACAGGGGGAGGTGGGGCTTTCTTT. The variable domain in full, with the rest retrieved from reference TRBV11-2 and TRBJ1-1, is EAGVAQSPRYKIIEKRQSVAFWCNPISGHATLYWYQQILGQGPKLLIQFQNNGVVDDSQLPKDRFSAERLKGVDSTLKIQPAKLEDSAVYLCASSLTTGTGGGGAFFGQGTRLTVV.

The chain couples TRBV28 to TRBJ1-6; TRBD1 matches at 8 bases. The trim removed 3 bases at V and 3 bases at J, leaving 1 base unmatched. The CDR3 spans 15 residues. From germline, CDR1 is MDHEN and CDR2 SYDVKM. This chain's CDR3 is CASSFRGLYNSPLHF. The CDR3 DNA follows: TGTGCCAGCAGTTTCAGGGGGCTCTATAATTCACCCCTCCACTTT.

This sequence joins TRBV5-1 and TRBJ2-2, with a tentative D call TRBD2 (5 bases). The CDR3 is made up of 15 amino acids. V was shortened by 2 bases and J by 3 bases, with 11 bases between the two germline ends. The germline V gene encodes CDR1 SGHRS and CDR2 YFSETQ. The CDR3 loop is CASSFTRRDTGELFF. The CDR3 DNA is TGCGCCAGCAGCTTTACACGGCGGGACACCGGGGAGCTGTTTTTT.

The chain employs TRBV6-5 and TRBJ2-7; TRBD1 matches at 8 bases. Germline V CDR1 and CDR2: MNHEY, SVGAGI. The V segment lost 5 bases and the J segment 6 bases; nucleotides outside the gene matches: 6. There are 13 residues in the CDR3. The DNA of the CDR3 is TGTGCCAGCAGTCGAGACAGGGGTGGCGAGCAGTACTTC. It yields the protein CASSRDRGGEQYF.

The J gene is TRBJ1-2, the V gene TRBV5-4; D is uncertain. V lost 0 bases and J lost 6, with 12 bases in between. Germline V gives CDR1 SGHNT, CDR2 YYREEE (reference sequence). The CDR3 runs 14 residues. In DNA, the CDR3 is TGTGCCAGCAGCTTGGAAAGACACACCAATGGCTACACCTTC. Amino acids: CASSLERHTNGYTF.

This chain connects TRBV13 to TRBJ1-1; no clear D gene. Germline CDR1 and CDR2: PRHDT and FYEKMQ (reference sequence). The length of the CDR3 is 12 residues. The V gene lost 4 bases and the J gene lost 2 bases, with 5 bases spanning the gap. For the CDR3, the DNA is TGTGCCAGCAGCTCGACTAACACTGAAGCTTTCTTT. Residues: CASSSTNTEAFF.

The rearrangement links TRBV2 to TRBJ1-1; 8 bases are shared with TRBD1. V dropped 1 base and J dropped 5; count of bases not matched to a gene: 3. The germline CDR1 and CDR2 sequences are SNHLY and FYNNEI. The CDR3 contains 14 residues. CDR3 sequence: CASSEGRGRTEAFF. The CDR3 bases are TGTGCCAGCAGTGAAGGCAGGGGGCGAACTGAAGCTTTCTTT.

This chain connects TRBV5-1 to TRBJ1-4, with TRBD1 identical over 8 bases. CDR1 and CDR2 (germline): SGHRS, YFSETQ. J gave up 8 bases and V 2 bases, and 5 bases lay outside the gene matches. This CDR3 contains 14 residues. The CDR3 reads CASSLRTGKEKLFF. The CDR3, as DNA: TGCGCCAGCAGCTTACGGACAGGGAAGGAAAAACTGTTTTTT.

This clone was detected a few times. The chain recombines TRBV2 with TRBJ2-1, with a weak D call TRBD1 (5 bases). Trimming took 8 bases from V and 2 from J, leaving 10 bases between them. The length of the CDR3 is 13 residues. Germline loops: CDR1 SNHLY, CDR2 FYNNEI. Written as DNA, the CDR3 is TGTGCCAGCGGTAAGGACACCTACAATGAGCAGTTCTTC. Protein: CASGKDTYNEQFF.

The rearrangement links TRBV21-1 to TRBJ1-6; TRBD1, the table's D call, was not compared with the DNA. TRBV21-1 constitutes a pseudogene. The CDR3 sequence is 18 residues long. CDR3: CASSSSWDRGDYNSPLHF. CDR3 bases: TGTGCCAGCAGCAGCTCCTGGGACAGGGGGGATTATAATTCACCCCTCCACTTT.

V gene TRBV19 combines with J gene TRBJ2-6; TRBD2 matches at 8 bases. CDR3 length equals 18 residues. The V and J ends lost 6 bases and 0 bases, in that order; junction bases with no gene match: 10. Germline loops: CDR1 LNHDA, CDR2 SQIVND (reference sequence). Here the CDR3 reads CASRSAGVTDSGANVLTF. CDR3 sequence (DNA): TGTGCCAGTAGATCAGCGGGGGTCACCGACTCTGGGGCCAACGTCCTGACTTTC.

The chain combines TRBV7-6 with TRBJ2-5; 10 bases are shared with TRBD2. Looked up from germline, CDR1 is SGHVS and CDR2 is FNYEAQ. The CDR3 runs to 15 residues. The junction had 4 bases not matched to a gene; V was cut back by 0 bases and J by 6 bases. The CDR3: CASSLAASGGKTQYF. The CDR3 DNA reads TGTGCCAGCAGCTTAGCGGCTAGCGGGGGAAAGACCCAGTACTTC.

This clone was seen once. The chain is built from TRBV30 and TRBJ1-5; tentatively, D is TRBD1 (5 bases). Germline V gives CDR1 GTSNPN, CDR2 SVGIG (reference sequence). CDR3 length equals 13 residues. V was pared by 4 bases and J by 2 bases, with 9 bases between. The CDR3 DNA follows: TGTGCCTGGACTCAGGGAGGCAATCAGCCCCAGCATTTT. Translation: CAWTQGGNQPQHF. Filled out from reference TRBV30 and TRBJ1-5, the complete variable domain reads SQTIHQWPATLVQPVGSPLSLECTVEGTSNPNLYWYRQAAGRGLQLLFYSVGIGQISSEVPQNLSASRPQDRQFILSSKKLLLSDSGFYLCAWTQGGNQPQHFGDGTRLSIL.

This chain uses TRBV2 with TRBJ1-1, with TRBD1 identical over 11 bases. This CDR3 is built from 18 residues. The germline V gene encodes CDR1 SNHLY and CDR2 FYNNEI. V lost 4 bases to trimming and J lost 3 bases; unmatched junction nucleotides: 13. Here the CDR3 reads CASSGVRVGTGGYTEAFF. For the CDR3, the DNA is TGTGCCAGCAGTGGTGTTCGGGTGGGGACAGGGGGTTACACTGAAGCTTTCTTT.

This chain connects TRBV11-2 to TRBJ2-7, with a tentative D call TRBD1 (7 bases). Per the germline V gene, CDR1 is SGHAT and CDR2 is FQNNGV. This CDR3 has 15 residues. V was clipped by 1 base and J by 4 bases, with 14 bases between them. This chain's CDR3 is CASSLAGDSRYEQYF. In DNA form, the CDR3 reads TGTGCCAGCAGCTTAGCGGGGGACAGCAGATACGAGCAGTACTTC.